This T cell receptor beta chain was identified in a study of T cells after yellow fever vaccination. General observations from the study: A limited proportion of clonotypes was detected within both the CD4 and CD8 compartments. Booster sampling recovered most clones from primary vaccination (approximately 97% CD4, around 88% CD8). Repertoires sorted by FACS could include abundant clonotypes that are contaminants from the bulk population.

V was trimmed by 6 bases and J by 0 bases, leaving 13 bases between them. The CDR3 has 15 amino acids. The sample holds a few counts of this clonotype. Its target is unknown. TCRdb independently ran MiXCR on the 5' RACE reads; one entry per CDR3 protein. The sample has approximately 260,000 distinct CDR3 sequences, 10% to 15% seen once; the top ten hold 0.45% to 0.65%. The V call is TRBV12-3 or TRBV12-4, the J call TRBJ2-3; the D gene is possibly TRBD1 (6 bases). The TCR comes from a man aged 30-40 years who received the YFV17D yellow fever vaccine. The sequencing used CD4+ T cells sorted from PBMCs, collected 45 days after the yellow fever booster vaccination. CDR3 sequence: CASSLTGTSTDTQYF. Written as DNA, the CDR3 is TGTGCCAGCAGCCTGACAGGAACTAGCACAGATACGCAGTATTTT.